These 26 T cell receptor beta chains came from one sample sequenced in a study of blood T cell repertoires in COVID-19. Data came from immunoSEQ multiplex PCR; TCRdb stores just in-frame clones and leaves some out. The sample lists about 84,000 clones; 75% to 85% were seen once. Material for sequencing was peripheral blood. These receptors all stem from a woman aged 80 or over with acute or convalescent COVID-19.

Only a few counts were recorded for this clone. The chain couples TRBV9 to TRBJ1-5; 8 bases are a match to TRBD1. The CDR3 is 14 amino acids. Per germline, CDR1 SGDLS and CDR2 YYNGEE. The junction had 6 bases not matched to a gene; V was cut back by 3 bases and J by 7 bases. The CDR3 sequence is CASSAAGGRQPQHF. In DNA, the CDR3 is TGTGCCAGCAGCGCGGCAGGGGGCCGGCAGCCCCAGCATTTT.

V gene TRBV11-2 combines with J gene TRBJ2-1; 10 bases are a match to TRBD2. J was trimmed by 6 bases and V by 4 bases; bases with no gene match: 6. This CDR3 is 15 amino acids long. Germline V gene data show CDR1 as SGHAT and CDR2 as FQNNGV. CDR3 nucleotides: TGTGCCAGCAGCTCCCTAGCGGGAGTGGCCAATGAGCAGTTCTTC. Amino acid sequence: CASSSLAGVANEQFF.

The V gene is TRBV13, the J gene TRBJ2-2; TRBD1 matches at 8 bases. Germline CDR1 reads PRHDT; CDR2 reads FYEKMQ (reference sequence). V dropped 1 base and J dropped 4; count of bases not matched to a gene: 8. The CDR3 is 17 amino acids. The CDR3 reads CASSLDFQGAPTGELFF. In DNA form, the CDR3 reads TGTGCCAGCAGCTTAGACTTTCAGGGGGCGCCCACCGGGGAGCTGTTTTTT.

The chain combines TRBV5-4 with TRBJ2-7; 7 nucleotides align to TRBD2. The CDR3 runs 15 residues. V dropped 4 bases and J dropped 2; count of bases not matched to a gene: 9. In germline, CDR1 is SGHNT, CDR2 YYREEE (reference sequence). The CDR3, as DNA: TGTGCCAGCAGCCAAGGACTAGTCGAAACCTACGAGCAGTACTTC. Translated, it gives CASSQGLVETYEQYF.

Here the CDR3 reads CASSLGQRLYNEQFF. In nucleotides, the CDR3 is TGTGCCAGCTCCCTAGGACAGAGACTATACAATGAGCAGTTCTTC. V is TRBV18 and J is TRBJ2-1; the D gene is possibly TRBD1 (6 bases). Germline V gene lookup returns CDR1 KGHSH and CDR2 LQKENI. This CDR3 has 15 amino acids. V lost 6 bases and J lost 4, with 16 bases in between. The whole variable domain, remainder taken from reference TRBV18 and TRBJ2-1, is NAGVMQNPRHLVRRRGQEARLRCSPMKGHSHVYWYRQLPEEGLKFMVYLQKENIIDESGMPKERFSAEFPKEGPSILRIQQVVRGDSAAYFCASSLGQRLYNEQFFGPGTRLTVL.

This chain connects TRBV5-1 to TRBJ2-1; 10 bases line up with TRBD2. The J segment lost 6 bases and the V segment lost 4 bases, leaving 7 bases of the junction unmatched. The V gene's germline CDR1 is SGHRS and CDR2 YFSETQ. The CDR3 has 15 residues. The CDR3 loop is CASSPDPSGSNEQFF. The CDR3 region has the DNA TGCGCCAGCAGCCCGGACCCTAGCGGGAGCAATGAGCAGTTCTTC.

This chain links TRBV11-3 with TRBJ2-3; D is possibly TRBD2 (5 bases). V was trimmed by 10 bases and J by 2 bases, leaving 19 bases between them. The CDR3 length is 15 residues. The V gene's germline CDR1 is SGHNT and CDR2 YENEEA. CDR3 amino acids: CATSEGGDLTDTQYF. The CDR3 bases are TGTGCCACCTCTGAGGGCGGAGACCTCACAGATACGCAGTATTTT.

This clone came up a few times. This sequence joins TRBV14 and TRBJ2-5, with 12 bases fitting TRBD2. The ends lost 1 base at V and 4 bases at J; junction bases unmatched: 7. There are 17 residues in the CDR3. The germline V gene encodes CDR1 SGHDN and CDR2 FVKESK. Written as DNA, the CDR3 is TGTGCCAGCAGCCAAGGCCTAGCGGGAGGGCGAGGAGAGACCCAGTACTTC. Encoded protein: CASSQGLAGGRGETQYF.

The rearrangement links TRBV5-4 to TRBJ2-5; D is perhaps TRBD2 (5 bases). The CDR3 is 13 amino acids. Trimming stripped 4 bases from V and 5 bases from J, with 12 bases between. CDR1 is SGHNT, CDR2 YYREEE, per germline (reference sequence). In DNA form, the CDR3 reads TGTGCCAGCAGCAGCGGACTGCTGGAGACCCAGTACTTC. Residues: CASSSGLLETQYF.

The V call is TRBV29-1, the J call TRBJ2-7; 7 bases fit TRBD1. V trimming: 2 bases; J trimming: 5 bases; junction bases outside the gene matches: 3. The CDR3 has 12 residues. CDR1 is SQVTM and CDR2 is ANQGSEA in the germline V gene. CDR3 protein: CSVERQGDEQYF. In DNA form, the CDR3 reads TGCAGCGTTGAAAGGCAGGGGGACGAGCAGTACTTC.

This clone turned up a few times. This chain links TRBV5-3 with TRBJ2-1; 11 bases align to TRBD2. TRBV5-3 is filed as an ORF, its function uncertain. V lost 3 bases and J lost 0; bases outside the gene matches: 5. The CDR3 has 17 amino acids. The CDR3 spells CARSSRLAGSSYNEQFF. Written as DNA, the CDR3 is TGTGCCAGAAGCTCCCGACTAGCGGGGAGCTCCTACAATGAGCAGTTCTTC.

This chain connects TRBV27 to TRBJ2-2; TRBD2 is a possible D gene (6 bases). Per the germline V gene, CDR1 is MNHEY and CDR2 is SMNVEV (reference sequence). V dropped 1 base and J dropped 5 bases, with 8 bases sitting between them. This CDR3 spans 14 amino acids. The CDR3 here is CASSLYAGTGELFF. CDR3 DNA sequence: TGTGCCAGCAGTTTATATGCGGGAACCGGGGAGCTGTTTTTT.

In its sample, this clone was seen once. The rearrangement links TRBV6-2 or TRBV6-3 to TRBJ2-5; TRBD1 matches at 8 bases. V dropped 5 bases and J dropped 4; count of bases not matched to a gene: 18. Germline V gene sequence: CDR1 MNHEY, CDR2 SVGEGT. There are 18 residues in the CDR3. CDR3: CASSTSRAGGEFGETQYF. The CDR3 DNA is TGTGCCAGCAGTACCTCAAGGGCAGGGGGCGAGTTTGGAGAGACCCAGTACTTC.

The chain carries TRBV6-1 and TRBJ1-1, with TRBD1 as a possible D gene (6 bases). CDR3 length: 14 residues. Looked up from germline, CDR1 is MNHNS and CDR2 is SASEGT. Trimming cost V 2 bases and J 8 bases, with 15 bases left between them. The CDR3 sequence: CASSEFEGDDEAFF. The CDR3 DNA follows: TGTGCCAGCAGTGAATTCGAGGGGGATGACGAAGCTTTCTTT.

The V gene is TRBV28, the J gene TRBJ2-7; D perhaps matches TRBD2 (5 bases). Germline V gene sequence: CDR1 MDHEN, CDR2 SYDVKM. This CDR3 spans 11 amino acids. The V end was cut by 8 bases, the J end by 1 base, with 6 bases between. CDR3 amino acids: CASGGSYEQYF. In DNA form, the CDR3 reads TGTGCCAGCGGCGGGTCCTACGAGCAGTACTTC.

The chain uses TRBV10-1 and TRBJ1-1; perhaps TRBD1 as D (6 bases). CDR1 and CDR2 (germline): WNHNN, SYGVQD (reference sequence). This CDR3 comprises 14 residues. With 2 bases removed from V and 0 bases from J, the gap between germline ends came to 7 bases. The chain's CDR3 is CASSETGLNTEAFF. The CDR3 DNA sequence: TGCGCCAGCAGTGAGACAGGGCTGAACACTGAAGCTTTCTTT.

The chain joins TRBV29-1 to TRBJ1-4, with D perhaps matching TRBD1 (6 bases). This CDR3 comprises 13 residues. Germline CDR1 is SQVTM and CDR2 is ANQGSEA. DNA of the CDR3: TGCACTACCAGGGGATCGGAAGGCGAAAAACTGTTTTTT. It translates to CTTRGSEGEKLFF.

This chain links TRBV5-1 with TRBJ2-3, with D perhaps TRBD1 (5 bases). The CDR3 has 14 residues. In germline, CDR1 is SGHRS, CDR2 YFSETQ. V lost 0 bases to trimming and J lost 1 base, with 6 bases between them. CDR3 sequence reads: CASSLEGRTDTQYF. CDR3 nucleotides: TGCGCCAGCAGCTTGGAGGGGCGCACAGATACGCAGTATTTT.

The V and J genes are TRBV9 and TRBJ1-2, with 8 bases fitting TRBD1. V was pared by 4 bases and J by 8 bases, with 13 bases of the junction left unmatched. This CDR3 is 15 amino acids long. CDR1 and CDR2 (germline): SGDLS, YYNGEE. CDR3 coding DNA: TGTGCCAGCAGCACGGGACAGGCCCCGCCAGAAGGCTACACCTTC. Translated: CASSTGQAPPEGYTF.

The chain combines TRBV6-5 with TRBJ2-3; 10 bases are shared with TRBD2. Looked up from germline, CDR1 is MNHEY and CDR2 is SVGAGI. CDR3 length: 15 amino acids. V shed 2 bases and J 2 bases; nucleotides not matched to a gene: 1. CDR3 nucleotide sequence: TGTGCCAGCAGTTACGGACTAGCGGACACAGATACGCAGTATTTT. Translating it yields CASSYGLADTDTQYF.

The V gene is TRBV5-1, the J gene TRBJ2-3; TRBD1 might be the D (6 bases). With 3 bases removed from V and 3 bases from J, the gap between germline ends came to 17 bases. The length of the CDR3 is 16 residues. The germline V gene encodes CDR1 SGHRS and CDR2 YFSETQ. The CDR3 sequence is CASSSASLTGTDTQYF. The CDR3 region has the DNA TGCGCCAGCAGCTCGGCTAGTCTGACAGGAACAGATACGCAGTATTTT.

The rearrangement uses TRBV7-6 and TRBJ2-1, with D tentatively TRBD2 (6 bases). Trimming took 4 bases from V and 5 from J, leaving 12 bases between them. This CDR3 is 14 amino acids long. CDR1 is SGHVS and CDR2 is FNYEAQ in the germline V gene. The CDR3 loop reads CASSWRTTNNEQFF. CDR3 in DNA: TGTGCCAGCAGCTGGAGGACTACCAACAATGAGCAGTTCTTC.

The rearrangement links TRBV19 to TRBJ2-3, with 7 bases matching TRBD1. The ends lost 5 bases at V and 5 bases at J; junction bases unmatched: 10. There are 15 residues in the CDR3. Germline V gene lookup returns CDR1 LNHDA and CDR2 SQIVND (reference sequence). CDR3 region: CASSWVPRGRDTQYF. CDR3 DNA sequence: TGTGCCAGTAGTTGGGTCCCCAGGGGGAGAGATACGCAGTATTTT. Filled out from reference TRBV19 and TRBJ2-3, the complete variable domain reads DGGITQSPKYLFRKEGQNVTLSCEQNLNHDAMYWYRQDPGQGLRLIYYSQIVNDFQKGDIAEGYSVSREKKESFPLTVTSAQKNPTAFYLCASSWVPRGRDTQYFGPGTRLTVL.

The chain is built from TRBV28 and TRBJ2-7; TRBD2 matches at 11 bases. CDR1 is MDHEN and CDR2 is SYDVKM in the germline V gene. There are 15 residues in the CDR3. V shed 3 bases and J 1 base; nucleotides not matched to a gene: 2. CDR3 in DNA: TGTGCCAGCAGTTTCTCTAGCGGGAGGTCCTACGAGCAGTACTTC. Translated: CASSFSSGRSYEQYF.

The CDR3 coding sequence is TGTGCCAGCAGCTTGAAGCATGGGACTAGCACAGATACGCAGTATTTT. It translates to CASSLKHGTSTDTQYF. The chain combines TRBV5-4 with TRBJ2-3; D possibly corresponds to TRBD2 (6 bases). Trimming took 1 base from V and 0 from J, leaving 12 bases between them. Germline V gene lookup returns CDR1 SGHNT and CDR2 YYREEE (reference sequence). The CDR3 is 16 residues long.

This clone turned up a few times. V usage is TRBV2 and J usage is TRBJ2-7; the D is unclear. The germline V gene encodes CDR1 SNHLY and CDR2 FYNNEI. This CDR3 region has 14 residues. The V gene lost 3 bases and the J gene lost 0 bases, with 9 bases spanning the gap. The CDR3 protein is CASSEGRSSYEQYF. CDR3 DNA sequence: TGTGCCAGCAGTGAGGGCCGCAGCTCCTACGAGCAGTACTTC. The whole variable domain, remainder taken from reference TRBV2 and TRBJ2-7, is EPEVTQTPSHQVTQMGQEVILRCVPISNHLYFYWYRQILGQKVEFLVSFYNNEISEKSEIFDDQFSVERPDGSNFTLKIRSTKLEDSAMYFCASSEGRSSYEQYFGPGTRLTVT.